This record concerns one TCR beta chain sequence. Its antigen remains unidentified. These data originate in a study of breast tumors, draining lymph nodes, adjacent tissues. J lost 7 bases, V lost 1 base, and 8 bases had no gene match. CDR1 and CDR2 from the germline V gene are MDHEN and SYDVKM. The CDR3 spans 16 residues. Breast cancer patients provided tissue from their axillary draining lymph nodes. TCRdb re-called the multiplex PCR reads with MiXCR, one entry per CDR3 protein. The sample carries fewer than 200,000 distinct CDR3 sequences, approximately 30% recorded once. Study conclusions and caveats: Tumor repertoires ranked between lymph nodes and nontumor tissue in diversity, with V and J gene preferences.

The rearrangement joins TRBV28 to TRBJ2-7, with 12 bases fitting TRBD2. The source material was axillary lymph node tissue. This receptor was identified in a female donor with breast cancer. Some clones in this sample may be carry-over from other donors' samples. CDR3 nucleotide sequence: TGTGCCAGCAGTTTATTGGCTAGCGGGGGGGGTGGGGAGCAGTACTTC. It encodes CASSLLASGGGGEQYF.